The T cell receptor (beta chain) described here comes from a study of OX40 agonist ivuxolimab in advanced cancers. Study in general: Hepatocellular carcinoma, melanoma, renal cell or head and neck cancer was diagnosed in the dose-escalation patients.

Per germline, CDR1 SGHTA and CDR2 FQGTGA. This CDR3 has 16 amino acids. The germline V and J ends were trimmed by 6 bases and 2 bases, with 17 bases remaining between them. Autoimmune disease history or systemic immunosuppression disqualified patients. The table came from immunoSEQ multiplex PCR; TCRdb's copy has only in-frame clones and leaves some out. The data contain about 24,000 clones, 84% of them seen just once; the ten biggest clones take up 15% to 20%. The sequencing used CD4+ or CD8+ T cells sorted from blood, collected in a trial of the OX40 agonist ivuxolimab. The chain is built from TRBV7-3 and TRBJ2-1; possible D gene TRBD2, 5 bases. The source is an adult with an advanced solid tumor such as melanoma, head and neck, liver or kidney cancer. The CDR3 bases are TGTGCCAGCAGTCCATCTTCCGCCGGGACCTACAATGAGCAGTTCTTC. It codes for CASSPSSAGTYNEQFF.